Listed below are T cell receptor beta chains from one sample, sequenced in a study of OX40 agonist ivuxolimab in advanced cancers. Libraries were prepared by immunoSEQ multiplex PCR; TCRdb keeps only in-frame clonotypes and omits some of them. The repertoire holds about 120,000 clones, with 90% to 95% as singletons. The sample consisted of CD4+ or CD8+ T cells sorted from blood, taken in a trial of the OX40 agonist ivuxolimab. The receptors were gathered from an adult with an advanced solid tumor such as melanoma, head and neck, liver or kidney cancer. The CDR3 runs from the conserved cysteine through the conserved F or W. D genes are given only for firm matches. Clone size, where shown, is once, few, many, or a class for clones that have expanded.

abundance	j_gene	v_gene	d_gene	len	CDR3nt	CDR3aa
NA	TRBJ2-7	TRBV28	TRBD1	15	TGTGCCAGCAGTTTAGGTGGGACAGGGGCCTACGAGCAGTACTTC	CASSLGGTGAYEQYF
NA	TRBJ2-2	TRBV6-5	NA	16	TGTGCCAGCAGTTCGGAGGGGGCGATTATCGCCGGGGAGCTGTTTTTT	CASSSEGAIIAGELFF
NA	TRBJ2-7	TRBV2	TRBD1	16	TGTGCCAGCAGCAAACCCCCCGGGACAGGGGGCCACGAGCAGTACTTC	CASSKPPGTGGHEQYF
NA	TRBJ2-1	TRBV9	NA	17	TGTGCCAGCAGCGCCCGCCTCAGCGGAAGCTCCTACAATGAGCAGTTCTTC	CASSARLSGSSYNEQFF
NA	TRBJ2-2	TRBV7-8	TRBD2	17	TGTGCCAGCAGCTTAGAGGGGACTAGCGGGAGCGCCGGGGAGCTGTTTTTT	CASSLEGTSGSAGELFF
NA	TRBJ2-1	TRBV19	NA	15	TGTGCCAGCACCCCCGGAGCTACTCCCTACAATGAGCAGTTCTTC	CASTPGATPYNEQFF
NA	TRBJ1-1	TRBV28	NA	15	TGTGCCAGCAGTCGTTCAGCCGTCGAAGGCACTGAAGCTTTCTTT	CASSRSAVEGTEAFF
NA	TRBJ1-3	TRBV5-4	NA	18	TGTGCCAGCACCCGAGGGGCAGGGACCCAGATGGATGGAAACACCATATATTTT	CASTRGAGTQMDGNTIYF
NA	TRBJ2-2	TRBV7-9	TRBD2	16	TGTGCCAGCAGCTTAGCCGGGGGGGCCGGCACCGGGGAGCTGTTTTTT	CASSLAGGAGTGELFF
NA	TRBJ1-5	TRBV2	NA	14	TGTGCCAGCAGTATTAGTCAGGGAGGCCAGCCCCAGCATTTT	CASSISQGGQPQHF
once	TRBJ2-2	TRBV7-9	NA	12	TGTGCCAGCAGCTACAGGGCCGGGGAGCTGTTTTTT	CASSYRAGELFF
NA	TRBJ2-1	TRBV27	NA	19	TGTGCCAGCAGTTTAGCTTTCTCCTCAACGGGGCCCTCCTACAATGAGCAGTTCTTC	CASSLAFSSTGPSYNEQFF
NA	TRBJ2-4	TRBV27	TRBD1	17	TGTGCCAGCAGTTTCTTTGGGACAGGGGTCCTCGGAAACATTCAGTACTTC	CASSFFGTGVLGNIQYF
NA	TRBJ2-6	TRBV6-5	NA	16	TGTGCCAGCAGTTACGAGTCAGGGACTGGGGCCAACGTCCTGACTTTC	CASSYESGTGANVLTF
once	TRBJ2-5	TRBV6-5	NA	14	TGTGCCAGCAGCCGCCGGGCGTCGCAAGAGACCCAGTACTTC	CASSRRASQETQYF
NA	TRBJ2-7	TRBV19	NA	15	TGTGCCAGTAGTATCCCGGGGCAGGCAAACTACGAGCAGTACTTC	CASSIPGQANYEQYF
NA	TRBJ1-3	TRBV11-2	TRBD1	17	TGTGCCAGCAGCGTGGAACTACAGGGGGCGCGGGGAAACACCATATATTTT	CASSVELQGARGNTIYF
NA	TRBJ1-5	TRBV18	TRBD1	18	TGTGCCAGCTCACCACCGCAGACAGGGGGCCCTAGCAATCAGCCCCAGCATTTT	CASSPPQTGGPSNQPQHF
NA	TRBJ2-7	TRBV7-2	NA	14	TGTGCCAGCAGCTTCCAGGACGGCCTCGGTGGGCAGTACTTC	CASSFQDGLGGQYF
NA	TRBJ2-3	TRBV18	TRBD2	17	TGTGCCAGCTCACCACTAAGGACTAGCGGGCGCACAGATACGCAGTATTTT	CASSPLRTSGRTDTQYF
NA	TRBJ1-6	TRBV2	TRBD1	14	TGTGCCAGCATCTTCAGGGGGGGGAATTCACCCCTCCACTTT	CASIFRGGNSPLHF
NA	TRBJ2-1	TRBV19	TRBD2	15	TGTGCCAGTAGTCCTCGGGGGGGCTCCTACAATGAGCAGTTCTTC	CASSPRGGSYNEQFF
NA	TRBJ1-1	TRBV7-3	NA	13	TGTGCCAGCAGCTTCCAGGGGAACACTGAAGCTTTCTTT	CASSFQGNTEAFF
NA	TRBJ1-5	TRBV18	NA	17	TGTGCCAGCTCACCACCTGGTGGGGATTTAGGCAATCAGCCCCAGCATTTT	CASSPPGGDLGNQPQHF
NA	TRBJ2-7	TRBV7-2	NA	14	TGTGCCAGCAGCTTAAGGGGCGGGGCCGTCGAGCAGTACTTC	CASSLRGGAVEQYF
NA	TRBJ2-6	TRBV28	TRBD1	15	TGTGCCAGCAGATACAGGGGGGCTGGGGCCAACGTCCTGACTTTC	CASRYRGAGANVLTF
NA	TRBJ2-1	TRBV9	TRBD2	14	TGTGCCAGCAGCCCAGGACTAGCTTGGAATGAGCAGTTCTTC	CASSPGLAWNEQFF
NA	TRBJ1-1	TRBV7-2	NA	13	TGTGCCAGTGCCCCTGTATCGGACACTGAAGCTTTCTTT	CASAPVSDTEAFF
NA	TRBJ2-5	TRBV6-5	NA	15	TGTGCCAGCAACCGTTGGGGGGAGACCCAAGAGACCCAGTACTTC	CASNRWGETQETQYF
NA	TRBJ1-1	TRBV11-2	TRBD1	16	TGTGCCAGCAGCCGGGACAGGGGTAGAAGGAACACTGAAGCTTTCTTT	CASSRDRGRRNTEAFF
NA	TRBJ2-5	TRBV18	TRBD1	13	TGTGCCAGCTCCCCGGGACAGAAAGAGACCCAGTACTTC	CASSPGQKETQYF
NA	TRBJ1-4	TRBV28	NA	15	TGTGCCAGCAGTCCCTCCGGGCAGGGAGGTGAAAAACTGTTTTTT	CASSPSGQGGEKLFF
NA	TRBJ2-5	TRBV5-1	TRBD1	14	TGCGCCAGCAGCAGACAGGGGGCGGAAGAGACCCAGTACTTC	CASSRQGAEETQYF
NA	TRBJ1-3	TRBV7-2	NA	14	TGTGCCAGCAGCTTAGCCAGCTCTGGAAACACCATATATTTT	CASSLASSGNTIYF
NA	TRBJ2-3	TRBV28	NA	13	TGTGCCAGCAGACATCCCGGGACTCCGACGCAGTATTTT	CASRHPGTPTQYF
NA	TRBJ1-2	TRBV5-6	NA	14	TGTGCCAGCAGCTTGGGCAGGGCACTCTATGGCTACACCTTC	CASSLGRALYGYTF
NA	TRBJ2-7	TRBV11-1	NA	13	TGTGCCAGCAGCTTTACAGCAATCTACGAGCAGTACTTC	CASSFTAIYEQYF
NA	TRBJ1-2	TRBV7-9	NA	14	TGTGCCAGCAGCTTAGTTAACAGGCCCTATGGCTACACCTTC	CASSLVNRPYGYTF
NA	TRBJ2-1	TRBV6-5	TRBD2	12	TGTGCCAAGGCGGGGGTCTACAATGAGCAGTTCTTC	CAKAGVYNEQFF
NA	TRBJ2-1	TRBV7-9	TRBD2	16	TGTGCCAGCAGCCAAGGCGGACTAGCAGCAGGAAATGAGCAGTTCTTC	CASSQGGLAAGNEQFF
NA	TRBJ2-3	TRBV4-1	TRBD2	18	TGCGCCAGCAGCCCCTCAGGACTAGCGGGAGGGGGAACAGATACGCAGTATTTT	CASSPSGLAGGGTDTQYF
NA	TRBJ2-2	TRBV28	NA	11	TGTGCCAGCAGTTTTACAGGGGAGCTGTTTTTT	CASSFTGELFF
once	TRBJ1-1	TRBV6-5	NA	15	TGTGCCAGCAGTTACTCGAGGGTCGGTGGCACTGAAGCTTTCTTT	CASSYSRVGGTEAFF
NA	TRBJ2-2	TRBV11-2	NA	16	TGTGCCAGCAGCTTAGACGGTCGTGGTGTGGCCGGGGAGCTGTTTTTT	CASSLDGRGVAGELFF
NA	TRBJ2-1	TRBV6-5	TRBD2	15	TGTGCCAGCAGCTCACTAGCGGGGCTCGGCAATGAGCAGTTCTTC	CASSSLAGLGNEQFF
NA	TRBJ1-2	TRBV4-1	NA	14	TGCGCCAGCAGCCAAGTCGGCGGGAACTATGGCTACACCTTC	CASSQVGGNYGYTF
NA	TRBJ1-6	TRBV10-1	TRBD1	13	TGCGCCAGCAGTGGAGACAGGGGATCACCCCTCCACTTT	CASSGDRGSPLHF
NA	TRBJ2-2	TRBV7-2	NA	15	TGTGCCAGCAGCTTAGCGACTGGGGGTACCGGGGAGCTGTTTTTT	CASSLATGGTGELFF
NA	TRBJ1-2	TRBV30	TRBD1	13	TGTGCATACGGTGTAGGACAGGGATATGGCTACACCTTC	CAYGVGQGYGYTF
NA	TRBJ1-2	TRBV2	NA	15	TGTGCCAGCAGTGAAGGTCACCGACCCCTCTATGGCTACACCTTC	CASSEGHRPLYGYTF
NA	TRBJ2-3	TRBV9	TRBD2	18	TGTGCCAGCAGCGTCGAACTAGCGGGAGGGGGTGGCACAGATACGCAGTATTTT	CASSVELAGGGGTDTQYF
NA	TRBJ1-4	TRBV7-2	NA	15	TGTGCCAGCAGCTTAACTAGGGTGACTAATGAAAAACTGTTTTTT	CASSLTRVTNEKLFF
NA	TRBJ2-7	TRBV11-2	NA	15	TGTGCCAGCCAAAAAAACTTATACCAATCCTACGAGCAGTACTTC	CASQKNLYQSYEQYF
NA	TRBJ1-2	TRBV19	NA	15	TGTGCCAGTAGTATTAACCAGGGCTGGCAAAGTGGCTACACCTTC	CASSINQGWQSGYTF
NA	TRBJ2-2	TRBV21-1	NA	16	TGTGCCAGCGCGGAGAGCGGGACAGTGAACACCGGGGAGCTGTTTTTT	CASAESGTVNTGELFF
NA	TRBJ1-2	TRBV4-2	NA	13	TGTGCCAGCAGCCCGGACAGAAACTATGGCTACACCTTC	CASSPDRNYGYTF
NA	TRBJ2-1	TRBV2	NA	13	TGTGCCAGCAGTGAGGTCCCACGCAATGAGCAGTTCTTC	CASSEVPRNEQFF
NA	TRBJ1-3	TRBV28	NA	14	TGTGCCAGCAGTTTACGGGGATCTGGAAACACCATATATTTT	CASSLRGSGNTIYF